The 24 T cell receptor beta chains below were found in one sample sequenced in a study of neoadjuvant anti-PD-1 for oral cavity cancer. The data were produced by immunoSEQ multiplex PCR, yet TCRdb's version contains in-frame clones alone and is incomplete. Among 55,000 to 75,000 clones, more than 65% were seen once, and the ten largest hold 2.6%. The material sequenced was PBMCs, taken before nivolumab (anti-PD-1) treatment. The receptors stem from a person aged 40 to 85 with oral cavity squamous cell carcinoma.

This chain joins TRBV6-5 and TRBJ1-5; D is unresolved. Trimming took 5 bases from V and 4 from J, leaving 9 bases between them. The CDR3 contains 13 residues. CDR1 MNHEY and CDR2 SVGAGI come from the germline V gene. For the CDR3, the DNA is TGTGCCAGCAGTCCCATCCTAAATCAGCCCCAGCATTTT. This gives the protein CASSPILNQPQHF.

This clone was picked up a small number of times. The gene calls are TRBV5-1 and TRBJ2-7; D is perhaps TRBD2 (6 bases). This CDR3 spans 14 amino acids. The germline V and J ends were trimmed by 3 bases and 7 bases, with 17 bases remaining between them. From germline, CDR1 is SGHRS and CDR2 YFSETQ. CDR3 DNA sequence: TGCGCCAGCAGCTCCGCCGGGGACTCCCGAGAGCAGTACTTC. Its protein product is CASSSAGDSREQYF.

The gene calls are TRBV4-1 and TRBJ2-1, with D unresolved. This CDR3 has 15 amino acids. Germline V CDR1 and CDR2: MGHRA, YSYEKL. Trimming removed 4 bases from V and 3 bases from J, with 13 bases in between. This CDR3 reads CASSLSGGGYNEQFF. The CDR3 coding sequence is TGCGCCAGCAGCCTCTCAGGCGGTGGCTACAATGAGCAGTTCTTC.

The chain uses TRBV6-6 and TRBJ2-7, with 9 bases matching TRBD1. The CDR3 has 15 amino acids. J gave up 4 bases and V 8 bases, and 12 bases lay outside the gene matches. Per germline, CDR1 MNHNY and CDR2 SVGAGI (reference sequence). CDR3 sequence reads: CASQNGGQGLYEQYF. DNA for the CDR3: TGTGCCAGCCAAAACGGAGGACAGGGGCTGTACGAGCAGTACTTC.

CDR3 region: CASSLTAGNQPQHF. CDR3 nucleotides: TGTGCCAGCAGCTTGACGGCGGGCAATCAGCCCCAGCATTTT. The V call is TRBV7-9, the J call TRBJ1-5; no firm D call. Deletions cut 3 bases from V and 2 bases from J, with 8 bases between. Germline V gene data show CDR1 as SEHNR and CDR2 as FQNEAQ (reference sequence). This CDR3 has 14 residues.

The chain carries TRBV6-5 and TRBJ1-2, with 8 bases fitting TRBD1. From germline, CDR1 is MNHEY and CDR2 SVGAGI. The CDR3 runs to 13 residues. Losses at the gene ends were 6 bases for V and 8 bases for J; bases not matched to a gene: 8. This CDR3 reads CASRARQGRGYTF. DNA of the CDR3: TGTGCCAGCAGGGCCAGACAGGGGCGAGGCTACACCTTC.

The chain has TRBV7-2 and TRBJ2-2; D tentatively reads TRBD1 or TRBD2 (5 bases each). CDR1 is SGHTA and CDR2 is FQGNSA in the germline V gene. V was clipped by 1 base and J by 7 bases, with 7 bases between them. This CDR3 contains 13 residues. DNA of the CDR3: TGTGCCAGCAGCTTAGTGGGGGTCGGGGAGCTGTTTTTT. This codes for CASSLVGVGELFF.

The genes are TRBV5-6 and TRBJ1-1; TRBD1 is a possible D gene (5 bases). V was clipped by 2 bases and J by 1 base, with 9 bases between them. Germline V CDR1 and CDR2: SGHDT, YYEEEE. CDR3 length equals 14 residues. The CDR3 loop reads CASSLGTGNTEAFF. The CDR3, as DNA: TGTGCCAGCAGCTTAGGGACGGGGAACACTGAAGCTTTCTTT.

V and J are TRBV2 and TRBJ1-6; 7 bases are shared with TRBD1. Per the germline V gene, CDR1 is SNHLY and CDR2 is FYNNEI. Losses at the gene ends were 10 bases for V and 5 bases for J; bases not matched to a gene: 8. The CDR3 loop spans 14 amino acids. The CDR3 DNA is TGTGCCACCCAAGGGGACAGCGATAATTCACCCCTCCACTTT. Protein: CATQGDSDNSPLHF.

The gene calls are TRBV6-1 and TRBJ2-7; D is uncertain. The CDR3 totals 14 residues. Germline V gives CDR1 MNHNS, CDR2 SASEGT. Trimming shortened V by 2 bases and J by 2 bases, and 10 bases separated the two germline ends. CDR3 in DNA: TGTGCCAGCAGTGAACGGACGGCGACCTACGAGCAGTACTTC. Translation gives CASSERTATYEQYF.

This clone was observed a few times. The V call is TRBV4-1, the J call TRBJ1-2; D gene ambiguous. This CDR3 has 15 amino acids. The germline gives CDR1 MGHRA, CDR2 YSYEKL. V was cut by 0 bases and J by 1 base, with 9 bases left in between. The CDR3 reads CASSQDDDINYGYTF. The CDR3 coding sequence is TGCGCCAGCAGCCAAGACGACGATATTAACTATGGCTACACCTTC.

This clone was detected only a few times. The chain recombines TRBV5-1 with TRBJ2-5; no clear D gene. Germline V gene sequence: CDR1 SGHRS, CDR2 YFSETQ. Trimming pared 0 bases from V and 5 bases from J, leaving 14 bases between. This CDR3 contains 15 residues. The CDR3 is CASSLEHSAWETQYF. CDR3 nucleotides: TGCGCCAGCAGCTTGGAACACTCAGCTTGGGAGACCCAGTACTTC.

This chain links TRBV4-1 with TRBJ2-3, with 8 bases that match TRBD2. V lost 0 bases, J lost 2 bases, and 7 bases stayed unmatched. Germline assignment: CDR1 MGHRA and CDR2 YSYEKL. The CDR3 is made up of 17 amino acids. CDR3 sequence (DNA): TGCGCCAGCAGCCAAGATGTGACGGGGGGGATCACAGATACGCAGTATTTT. The encoded protein is CASSQDVTGGITDTQYF.

This chain uses TRBV11-2 with TRBJ2-1, with 13 bases lining up with TRBD2. With 5 bases clipped from V and 7 bases from J, the junction kept 8 bases outside the gene matches. CDR1 and CDR2 from the germline V gene are SGHAT and FQNNGV. The CDR3 has 16 amino acids. CDR3: CASSTGLAGVGNEQFF. The CDR3 DNA sequence: TGTGCCAGCAGCACCGGACTAGCGGGAGTGGGAAATGAGCAGTTCTTC.

The chain links TRBV10-3 to TRBJ2-1; D is possibly TRBD1 or TRBD2 (5 bases each). Germline V gene lookup returns CDR1 ENHRY and CDR2 SYGVKD. V was pared by 2 bases and J by 4 bases, with 9 bases between. The CDR3 loop spans 14 amino acids. The CDR3 region is CAISEGTTYNEQFF. CDR3 DNA sequence: TGTGCCATCAGTGAGGGGACCACTTACAATGAGCAGTTCTTC.

V and J are TRBV2 and TRBJ2-7; D gene ambiguous. This CDR3 is 14 amino acids long. Trimming removed 4 bases from V and 1 base from J, with 11 bases in between. Germline loops: CDR1 SNHLY, CDR2 FYNNEI. CDR3 coding DNA: TGTGCCAGCAGTGCCGGAGTAGCATCCTACGAGCAGTACTTC. Its translation is CASSAGVASYEQYF.

The chain uses TRBV5-1 and TRBJ2-7, with D possibly matching TRBD2 (5 bases). There are 13 residues in the CDR3. V dropped 4 bases and J dropped 3 bases, with 11 bases sitting between them. Per germline, CDR1 SGHRS and CDR2 YFSETQ. This CDR3 is CASSHGGGYEQYF. CDR3 coding DNA: TGCGCCAGCAGCCACGGAGGAGGCTACGAGCAGTACTTC. The full variable domain, with the rest looked up from reference TRBV5-1 and TRBJ2-7, is KAGVTQTPRYLIKTRGQQVTLSCSPISGHRSVSWYQQTPGQGLQFLFEYFSETQRNKGNFPGRFSGRQFSNSRSEMNVSTLELGDSALYLCASSHGGGYEQYFGPGTRLTVT.

This chain joins TRBV7-6 and TRBJ2-1; 9 nucleotides line up with TRBD2. CDR3 length: 17 residues. Germline trimming cut 8 bases from V and 3 bases from J; bases unmatched to any gene: 14. Germline CDR1 reads SGHVS; CDR2 reads FNYEAQ. The CDR3 DNA reads TGTGCCAGCTCACCCCAGGCTCGACTAGCGGTCTACAATGAGCAGTTCTTC. Residues: CASSPQARLAVYNEQFF. Full variable domain (outside the CDR3, taken from reference TRBV7-6 and TRBJ2-1): GAGVSQSPRYKVTKRGQDVALRCDPISGHVSLYWYRQALGQGPEFLTYFNYEAQQDKSGLPNDRFSAERPEGSISTLTIQRTEQRDSAMYRCASSPQARLAVYNEQFFGPGTRLTVL.

The rearrangement links TRBV28 to TRBJ1-1; D ambiguous. The CDR3 covers 14 residues. V lost 2 bases and J lost 1, with 8 bases in between. Germline V lookup: CDR1 MDHEN, CDR2 SYDVKM. CDR3 sequence: CASSLLAGNTEAFF. For the CDR3, the DNA is TGTGCCAGCAGTTTACTGGCAGGGAACACTGAAGCTTTCTTT.

This clone is medium-sized (0.01 to 0.1%) within its sample. The chain joins TRBV19 to TRBJ1-2; a weak D match, TRBD1 (6 bases). V was trimmed by 5 bases and J by 4 bases, leaving 17 bases between them. CDR1 and CDR2 from the germline V gene are LNHDA and SQIVND (reference sequence). The CDR3 sequence is 15 residues long. The CDR3 region is CASSSHREAVYGYTF. The DNA for the CDR3 is TGTGCCAGTAGTTCCCACAGGGAGGCCGTCTATGGCTACACCTTC.

This clone was recorded a few times. The chain carries TRBV7-9 and TRBJ1-5; 8 nucleotides agree with TRBD1. Germline CDR1 SEHNR, CDR2 FQNEAQ (reference sequence). The CDR3 consists of 14 residues. J was trimmed by 10 bases and V by 3 bases; bases with no gene match: 8. CDR3 in amino acids: CASSLDRVRSPQHF. The CDR3 region has the DNA TGTGCCAGCAGCTTGGACAGGGTCAGAAGTCCCCAGCATTTT.

This clone has a handful of counts. The same CDR3 arises from other DNA sequences in this sample as well. V gene TRBV7-9 combines with J gene TRBJ1-5; the D gene is possibly TRBD1 (5 bases). From germline, CDR1 is SEHNR and CDR2 FQNEAQ (reference sequence). Trimming took off 1 base at V and 0 bases at J, with 7 bases between the two ends. The CDR3 length is 15 residues. The CDR3 spells CASSLGGYSNQPQHF. CDR3 bases: TGTGCCAGCAGCTTAGGGGGGTATAGCAATCAGCCCCAGCATTTT.

This clone was found once. The rearrangement joins TRBV9 to TRBJ2-1; the D gene is possibly TRBD1 (8 bases). CDR1 is SGDLS, CDR2 YYNGEE, per germline. This CDR3 is 15 amino acids long. The germline V and J ends were trimmed by 1 base and 6 bases, with 14 bases remaining between them. Here the CDR3 DNA reads TGTGCCAGCAGCGTAAGGACAGGGAGGGTCAATGAGCAGTTCTTC. Translating gives CASSVRTGRVNEQFF. Filled out from reference TRBV9 and TRBJ2-1, the complete variable domain reads DSGVTQTPKHLITATGQRVTLRCSPRSGDLSVYWYQQSLDQGLQFLIQYYNGEERAKGNILERFSAQQFPDLHSELNLSSLELGDSALYFCASSVRTGRVNEQFFGPGTRLTVL.

The chain carries TRBV2 and TRBJ1-1; no reliable D call. V shed 4 bases and J shed 10 bases, with 10 bases lying between them. There are 11 residues in the CDR3. Germline CDR1 reads SNHLY; CDR2 reads FYNNEI. Here the CDR3 DNA reads TGTGCCAGCAGTGTGAGCTGGGGAGCTTTCTTT. Translating gives CASSVSWGAFF.